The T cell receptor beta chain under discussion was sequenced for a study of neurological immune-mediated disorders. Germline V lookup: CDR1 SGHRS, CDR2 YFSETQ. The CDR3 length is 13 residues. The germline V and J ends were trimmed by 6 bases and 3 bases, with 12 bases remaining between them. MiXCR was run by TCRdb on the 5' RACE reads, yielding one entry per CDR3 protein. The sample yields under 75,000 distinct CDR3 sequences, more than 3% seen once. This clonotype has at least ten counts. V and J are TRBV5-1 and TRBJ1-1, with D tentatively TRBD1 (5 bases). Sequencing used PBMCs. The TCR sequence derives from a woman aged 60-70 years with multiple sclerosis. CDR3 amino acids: CASTGPGYTEAFF. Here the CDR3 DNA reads TGCGCCAGCACCGGGCCAGGGTACACTGAAGCTTTCTTT.